What follows are 24 T cell receptor beta chains derived from one specimen sequenced in a study of T cell changes during pregnancy in multiple sclerosis. Data came from immunoSEQ multiplex PCR; TCRdb stores just in-frame clones and leaves some out. The sample comprises 40,000 to 60,000 clones, just over 90% of which are singletons, and roughly 0.36% rests with the top ten. Material: CD4+ T cells from peripheral blood mononuclear cells, obtained before pregnancy. The source of these receptors is a female donor with multiple sclerosis, enrolled in a pregnancy study.

The V call is TRBV25-1, the J call TRBJ2-2; 9 positions agree with TRBD1. The trim removed 4 bases at V and 7 bases at J, leaving 7 bases unmatched. This CDR3 region has 15 residues. Germline V gene lookup returns CDR1 MGHDK and CDR2 SYGVNS. CDR3 in DNA: TGTGCCAGCAGTGGAAACAGGGGGCAGGTCGGGGAGCTGTTTTTT. This encodes CASSGNRGQVGELFF.

This chain uses TRBV5-1 with TRBJ2-3; 8 positions match TRBD1. Germline lookup yields CDR1 SGHRS and CDR2 YFSETQ. The CDR3 has 15 amino acids. Germline trimming cut 4 bases from V and 1 base from J; bases unmatched to any gene: 5. Here the CDR3 DNA reads TGCGCCAGCAGCACGCAGGGGGCGGGCACAGATACGCAGTATTTT. Translation gives CASSTQGAGTDTQYF.

This chain uses TRBV7-9 with TRBJ1-2, with TRBD1 identical over 7 bases. V shed 0 bases, J shed 7 bases, and the junction held 11 bases outside the gene matches. This CDR3 has 16 residues. Germline V lookup: CDR1 SEHNR, CDR2 FQNEAQ (reference sequence). The CDR3 DNA follows: TGTGCCAGCAGCTTAGCCCAGACAGGGTTTAACGTTGGCTACACCTTC. Protein sequence: CASSLAQTGFNVGYTF.

The CDR3, as DNA: TGTGCCAGCAGCTTAGGCCACAGGACCACTGAAGCTTTCTTT. As protein: CASSLGHRTTEAFF. The chain uses TRBV7-9 and TRBJ1-1, with D possibly matching TRBD1 (5 bases). Germline CDR1 SEHNR, CDR2 FQNEAQ (reference sequence). The V gene lost 1 base and the J gene lost 4 bases, with 10 bases spanning the gap. This CDR3 has 14 residues. Full variable domain (missing parts from reference TRBV7-9 and TRBJ1-1): DTGVSQNPRHKITKRGQNVTFRCDPISEHNRLYWYRQTLGQGPEFLTYFQNEAQLEKSRLLSDRFSAERPKGSFSTLEIQRTEQGDSAMYLCASSLGHRTTEAFFGQGTRLTVV.

The chain carries TRBV19 and TRBJ2-5; D perhaps matches TRBD2 (5 bases). The CDR3 extends over 16 amino acids. The V gene lost 4 bases and the J gene lost 2 bases, with 17 bases spanning the gap. Germline lookup yields CDR1 LNHDA and CDR2 SQIVND (reference sequence). CDR3 coding DNA: TGTGCCAGTAGTACCTGGACTGAGATGCGACAAGAGACCCAGTACTTC. As protein: CASSTWTEMRQETQYF. The whole variable domain, remainder taken from reference TRBV19 and TRBJ2-5, is DGGITQSPKYLFRKEGQNVTLSCEQNLNHDAMYWYRQDPGQGLRLIYYSQIVNDFQKGDIAEGYSVSREKKESFPLTVTSAQKNPTAFYLCASSTWTEMRQETQYFGPGTRLLVL.

CDR3 coding DNA: TGTGCCAGCAGCTTAACTAGCGGGAGGGGTACAGATACGCAGTATTTT. Translated: CASSLTSGRGTDTQYF. The chain employs TRBV7-3 and TRBJ2-3, with 11 bases lining up with TRBD2. Unmatched junction bases numbered 2, after V lost 0 bases and J lost 3 bases. Per germline, CDR1 SGHTA and CDR2 FQGTGA. The CDR3 is made up of 16 amino acids.

CDR3 residues: CASSLWSSGNTEAFF. DNA of the CDR3: TGTGCCAGCAGCTTGTGGAGCAGCGGAAACACTGAAGCTTTCTTT. The chain joins TRBV11-1 to TRBJ1-1; no reliable D call. The V end lost 3 bases, the J end lost 2 bases, and 13 bases lay between the germline ends. Germline V gene data show CDR1 as SGHAT and CDR2 as FQDESV (reference sequence). CDR3 length: 15 residues.

This chain links TRBV5-1 with TRBJ2-5; possibly TRBD1 for D (5 bases). The CDR3 has 14 amino acids. CDR1 is SGHRS, CDR2 YFSETQ, per germline. Trimming took off 4 bases at V and 0 bases at J, with 10 bases between the two ends. The CDR3 loop is CASSGPGYQETQYF. CDR3 nucleotide sequence: TGCGCCAGCAGCGGCCCAGGGTACCAAGAGACCCAGTACTTC.

The chain couples TRBV28 to TRBJ2-1; D is uncertain. Trimming pared 2 bases from V and 3 bases from J, leaving 14 bases between. CDR1 and CDR2 from the germline V gene are MDHEN and SYDVKM. CDR3 length: 16 amino acids. DNA for the CDR3: TGTGCCAGCAGTTTACGAGCCCAAACCATCTACAATGAGCAGTTCTTC. Translated, it gives CASSLRAQTIYNEQFF. The full variable domain, completed using reference TRBV28 and TRBJ2-1, is DVKVTQSSRYLVKRTGEKVFLECVQDMDHENMFWYRQDPGLGLRLIYFSYDVKMKEKGDIPEGYSVSREKKERFSLILESASTNQTSMYLCASSLRAQTIYNEQFFGPGTRLTVL.

The chain carries TRBV2 and TRBJ1-5; D may be TRBD1 (5 bases). The V end was cut by 3 bases, the J end by 4 bases, with 10 bases between. The CDR3 runs to 14 residues. Per the germline V gene, CDR1 is SNHLY and CDR2 is FYNNEI. The CDR3 reads CASSDLGGNQPQHF. The CDR3 DNA follows: TGTGCCAGCAGTGACCTGGGGGGGAATCAGCCCCAGCATTTT.

The chain uses TRBV6-1 and TRBJ2-1, with unresolved D. The CDR3 is 15 residues long. V dropped 4 bases and J dropped 0 bases, with 10 bases sitting between them. The germline V gene has CDR1 MNHNS and CDR2 SASEGT. The CDR3 DNA is TGTGCCAGCAGTGCACGACTTAGCTCCTACAATGAGCAGTTCTTC. It codes for CASSARLSSYNEQFF.

V gene TRBV9 combines with J gene TRBJ1-3; D call uncertain. CDR1 SGDLS and CDR2 YYNGEE come from the germline V gene. The CDR3 contains 15 residues. Trimming cost V 4 bases and J 10 bases, with 21 bases left between them. The CDR3 nucleotides read TGTGCCAGCAGCCCTCGTCCTGATAACTTTCGAACCATATATTTT. Translated, it gives CASSPRPDNFRTIYF.

The table lists this clone with a count of one. The chain combines TRBV6-4 with TRBJ1-2; unclear D gene. CDR3 length equals 14 residues. The germline CDR1 and CDR2 sequences are MRHNA and SNTAGT. V shed 0 bases and J shed 2 bases, with 7 bases lying between them. The CDR3: CASSDSAGNYGYTF. The CDR3, as DNA: TGTGCCAGCAGTGACTCTGCCGGGAACTATGGCTACACCTTC.

V usage is TRBV2 and J usage is TRBJ1-6; unclear D gene. Germline loops: CDR1 SNHLY, CDR2 FYNNEI. The germline V and J ends were trimmed by 8 bases and 5 bases, with 16 bases remaining between them. The CDR3 is made up of 15 amino acids. Here the CDR3 reads CASQKTRANNSPLHF. CDR3 sequence (DNA): TGTGCCAGCCAAAAAACACGAGCGAATAATTCACCCCTCCACTTT.

The chain couples TRBV28 to TRBJ2-3; no definite D call. This CDR3 has 12 residues. Trimming shortened V by 6 bases and J by 0 bases, and 4 bases separated the two germline ends. Looked up from germline, CDR1 is MDHEN and CDR2 is SYDVKM. In DNA form, the CDR3 reads TGTGCCAGCAGACTCAGCACAGATACGCAGTATTTT. Its translation is CASRLSTDTQYF.

This clone was recorded a few times. This chain joins TRBV5-6 and TRBJ1-1; D is possibly TRBD1 (5 bases). This CDR3 region has 13 residues. Trimming left V 5 bases short and J 2 bases short, with 10 bases between. In germline, CDR1 is SGHDT, CDR2 YYEEEE. Here the CDR3 DNA reads TGTGCCAGCAGGAAGGACATTAACACTGAAGCTTTCTTT. Protein: CASRKDINTEAFF. Looking up the rest from reference TRBV5-6 and TRBJ1-1 gives the full variable domain: DAGVTQSPTHLIKTRGQQVTLRCSPKSGHDTVSWYQQALGQGPQFIFQYYEEEERQRGNFPDRFSGHQFPNYSSELNVNALLLGDSALYLCASRKDINTEAFFGQGTRLTVV.

The rearrangement links TRBV18 to TRBJ2-1, with TRBD1 matching 8 bases. The CDR3 runs 17 residues. The V segment lost 1 base and the J segment 4 bases; nucleotides outside the gene matches: 9. Germline lookup yields CDR1 KGHSH and CDR2 LQKENI. The CDR3 reads CASSPRAAGGGYNEQFF. The DNA of the CDR3 is TGTGCCAGCTCACCACGAGCAGCAGGGGGCGGTTACAATGAGCAGTTCTTC.

The chain combines TRBV10-1 with TRBJ2-2, with 8 nucleotides matching TRBD1. This CDR3 is built from 14 residues. The junction had 4 bases not matched to a gene; V was cut back by 10 bases and J by 0 bases. Germline CDR1 WNHNN, CDR2 SYGVQD (reference sequence). The CDR3 here is CAIETGANTGELFF. The CDR3 DNA sequence: TGCGCCATCGAGACAGGGGCGAACACCGGGGAGCTGTTTTTT.

The rearrangement uses TRBV5-4 and TRBJ2-1; D is possibly TRBD2 (6 bases). The CDR3 is 15 residues long. Germline CDR1 reads SGHNT; CDR2 reads YYREEE (reference sequence). Trimming shortened V by 5 bases and J by 7 bases, and 19 bases separated the two germline ends. The CDR3 loop is CASRAGKAPGNEQFF. The CDR3 DNA reads as TGTGCCAGCAGGGCGGGGAAAGCCCCGGGGAATGAGCAGTTCTTC.

This chain links TRBV27 with TRBJ1-2; TRBD1 agrees at 8 bases. Trimming at V came to 6 bases and at J to 6 bases, leaving 9 bases not matched to a gene. The CDR3 consists of 14 residues. CDR1 and CDR2 (germline): MNHEY, SMNVEV (reference sequence). CDR3 bases: TGTGCCAGCAGGCCGGACAGGGTGGGGGATGGCTACACCTTC. Amino acids: CASRPDRVGDGYTF.

The V and J genes are TRBV5-4 and TRBJ2-2; perhaps TRBD1 as D (6 bases). CDR3 size: 14 residues. Looked up from germline, CDR1 is SGHNT and CDR2 is YYREEE (reference sequence). V lost 0 bases to trimming and J lost 6 bases, with 9 bases between them. CDR3 sequence reads: CASSLAGVPGELFF. Here the CDR3 DNA reads TGTGCCAGCAGCTTGGCAGGGGTACCCGGGGAGCTGTTTTTT.

The rearrangement uses TRBV7-8 and TRBJ2-2; 9 positions agree with TRBD2. There are 20 residues in the CDR3. J gave up 5 bases and V 5 bases, and 21 bases lay outside the gene matches. Per the germline V gene, CDR1 is SGHVS and CDR2 is FQNEAQ. The DNA of the CDR3 is TGTGCCAGCAGCCCATCCCGACTAGGCCTAGCGGGAAAGAGGACCGGGGAGCTGTTTTTT. Translated, it gives CASSPSRLGLAGKRTGELFF. The full variable domain, rest sourced from reference TRBV7-8 and TRBJ2-2, is GAGVSQSPRYKVAKRGQDVALRCDPISGHVSLFWYQQALGQGPEFLTYFQNEAQLDKSGLPSDRFFAERPEGSVSTLKIQRTQQEDSAVYLCASSPSRLGLAGKRTGELFFGEGSRLTVL.

The rearrangement joins TRBV6-5 to TRBJ2-2, with D hard to call. V was cut by 8 bases and J by 0 bases, with 7 bases left in between. CDR3 length: 13 amino acids. From germline, CDR1 is MNHEY and CDR2 SVGAGI. CDR3 in amino acids: CASHSPNTGELFF. CDR3 nucleotides: TGTGCCAGCCACTCCCCGAACACCGGGGAGCTGTTTTTT.

The chain joins TRBV11-2 to TRBJ2-1; perhaps TRBD2 as D (6 bases). Germline CDR1 and CDR2: SGHAT and FQNNGV. The CDR3 totals 15 residues. The V end lost 3 bases, the J end lost 1 base, and 10 bases lay between the germline ends. In DNA form, the CDR3 reads TGTGCCAGCAGCTTTGGGGGAGGATCCTACAATGAGCAGTTCTTC. This gives the protein CASSFGGGSYNEQFF.